The rows below give T cell receptor beta chains drawn from one sample of a study of blood T cells in healthy people across ages. One entry per CDR3 protein results from TCRdb running MiXCR on the 5' RACE reads. The data show over a million distinct CDR3 sequences, with roughly 40% seen just once and approximately 7.9% held by the top ten. Sequencing input: blood. The receptor source for this set is a woman in her late teens or twenties in good health. Both conserved end residues are part of each CDR3. D genes are given only for firm matches. Where a row states a size, it is once, few, many or the class of an expanded clone; other rows omit it.

d_gene	abundance	v_gene	len	j_gene	CDR3nt	CDR3aa
-	-	TRBV25-1	13	TRBJ2-7	TGTGCCAGCAGTGATGGGGATCTAGGCGAGCAGTACTTC	CASSDGDLGEQYF
-	-	TRBV12-3/TRBV12-4	18	TRBJ2-1	TGTGCCAGCAGTAACCTCAAGGGTAGGGCGGGGTCCTACAATGAGCAGTTCTTC	CASSNLKGRAGSYNEQFF
TRBD2	few	TRBV4-2	19	TRBJ2-5	TGTGCCAGCAGCCAAGATTTGGCTAGCGGGAGGGGAGTGTCCGAGACCCAGTACTTC	CASSQDLASGRGVSETQYF
-	few	TRBV29-1	15	TRBJ2-6	TGCAGCGTTGCTGGACAGTTCTCTGGGGCCAACGTCCTGACTTTC	CSVAGQFSGANVLTF
-	few	TRBV12-3/TRBV12-4	16	TRBJ2-1	TGTGCCAGCAGTTTAGACCTAGGGTTTAATTTAGATGAGCAGTTCTTC	CASSLDLGFNLDEQFF
TRBD2	once	TRBV11-2	19	TRBJ2-1	TGTGCCAGCAGCTCAGTCTCTGCGGGAGGGTTCAGCTCCTACAATGAGCAGTTCTTC	CASSSVSAGGFSSYNEQFF
TRBD1	few	TRBV10-3	15	TRBJ2-5	TGTGCCATCAGCCGGGACAGCACACCGAAAGAGACCCAGTACTTC	CAISRDSTPKETQYF
TRBD1	few	TRBV6-5	13	TRBJ1-1	TGTGCCAGCCAATCGACTCAGGGGGCAGGAGCTTTCTTT	CASQSTQGAGAFF
TRBD2	few	TRBV27	16	TRBJ2-1	TGTGCCAGCAGTCCCCACCGCGCGGGGGCCTACAATGAGCAGTTCTTC	CASSPHRAGAYNEQFF
-	few	TRBV7-9	15	TRBJ1-1	TGTGCCAGCAGCTTCTCGGGGGCGGGGAACACTGAAGCTTTCTTT	CASSFSGAGNTEAFF
TRBD2	-	TRBV20-1	16	TRBJ2-1	TGCAGTGCTAGTTCGACGACTAGCGGGAATCAAAATGAGCAGTTCTTC	CSASSTTSGNQNEQFF
TRBD2	-	TRBV11-2	14	TRBJ2-1	TGTGCCAGCACCGGGGGGGCTCCCTACAATGAGCAGTTCTTC	CASTGGAPYNEQFF
-	few	TRBV12-3/TRBV12-4	15	TRBJ1-1	TGTGCCAGCAGTTTGGGGGGGGGCCGGGTCGCTGAAGCTTTCTTT	CASSLGGGRVAEAFF
TRBD2	-	TRBV27	14	TRBJ2-7	TGTGCCAGCAGATCGGGACTAGGGACCTACGAGCAGTACTTC	CASRSGLGTYEQYF
TRBD2	-	TRBV7-8	15	TRBJ2-5	TGTGCCAGCAGGCGGGGAAGCGGGGAACAAGAGACCCAGTACTTC	CASRRGSGEQETQYF
-	once	TRBV28	15	TRBJ2-7	TGTGCCAGCAGTTTCCTCGCGGGCAAGGGTTACGAGCAGTACTTC	CASSFLAGKGYEQYF
-	-	TRBV30	14	TRBJ2-7	TGTGCCTGGAGACCGGGACTTAGCTCCTACGAGCAGTACTTC	CAWRPGLSSYEQYF
-	few	TRBV11-2	18	TRBJ2-1	TGTGCCAGCAGCTTACTAAGACCGGGAGATCCTCCGTCGGATGAGCAGTTCTTC	CASSLLRPGDPPSDEQFF
-	once	TRBV6-5	11	TRBJ2-1	TGTGCCATCGGAGCCTGGGGCGAGGAGTTCTTC	CAIGAWGEEFF
TRBD1	few	TRBV20-1	11	TRBJ1-2	TGCAGTGCCCCGGGGACAGCTGGCTACACCTTC	CSAPGTAGYTF
-	-	TRBV5-1	15	TRBJ2-5	TGCGCCAGCAGCTTGGAAAGGCGAGGCGGGGAGACCCAGTACTTC	CASSLERRGGETQYF
-	-	TRBV4-1	17	TRBJ2-3	TGCGCCAGCAGCCACGTGGCGGGCTCAGGGGGGTCGGATACGCAGTATTTT	CASSHVAGSGGSDTQYF
TRBD2	few	TRBV2	15	TRBJ2-3	TGTGCCACCGGGACTAGCGGGTCACCCACAGATACGCAGTATTTT	CATGTSGSPTDTQYF
TRBD1	-	TRBV3-1	14	TRBJ1-1	TGTGCCAGCAGCCACGGACAGGGGGGGGCTGAAGCTTTCTTT	CASSHGQGGAEAFF
-	few	TRBV4-1	17	TRBJ1-6	TGCGCCAGCAGCCAAGATGCAGGACTGGTAGGAGATTCACCCCTCCACTTT	CASSQDAGLVGDSPLHF
TRBD2	-	TRBV6-6	14	TRBJ2-1	TGTGCCAGCCCAAGCGGGGGGGTGGGCAATGAGCAGTTCTTC	CASPSGGVGNEQFF
-	-	TRBV10-3	15	TRBJ2-5	TGTGCCATCAGTGAGTCGCCCCCAGCCCAAGAGACCCAGTACTTC	CAISESPPAQETQYF
-	few	TRBV5-1	17	TRBJ2-7	TGCGCCAGCAGCTTAGGTCCGGAGAAGGGAGGACCCTACGAGCAGTACTTC	CASSLGPEKGGPYEQYF
TRBD2	-	TRBV12-3/TRBV12-4	15	TRBJ2-7	TGTGCCAGCAGTTTGGGACTAGCGGGGGTGGATGAGCAGTACTTC	CASSLGLAGVDEQYF
-	once	TRBV30	14	TRBJ1-4	TGTGCCTGGAGTGTCCCCAGGGATCATGAAAAACTGTTTTTT	CAWSVPRDHEKLFF
-	-	TRBV2	14	TRBJ2-7	TGTGCCAGCCGGCGGACGGGGAATTCCTACGAGCAGTACTTC	CASRRTGNSYEQYF
TRBD2	-	TRBV28	15	TRBJ2-4	TGTGCCAGCAGTCGAACTAGCGGGGCCTACAATGAGCAGTACTTC	CASSRTSGAYNEQYF
-	-	TRBV5-5	13	TRBJ1-1	TGTGCCAGCAGCTTGGGGTCAGGGACTAGGGCTTTCTTT	CASSLGSGTRAFF
-	-	TRBV10-1	12	TRBJ2-7	TGCGCCAGCAGTGAGTCGGGGGGCGAGCAGTACTTC	CASSESGGEQYF
-	-	TRBV7-9	15	TRBJ1-1	TGTGCCAGCAGCCCCTCACCCATAGGTCACTCTGAAGCTTTCTTT	CASSPSPIGHSEAFF
-	-	TRBV7-6	17	TRBJ2-7	TGTGCCAGCAGTTCGGCAGGGTCTGCTGAGCTTTCCTACGAGCAGTACTTC	CASSSAGSAELSYEQYF
TRBD1	-	TRBV3-1	14	TRBJ2-7	TGTGCCAGCAGCCTAGCCAGGGGGCGTAGCGAGCAGTACTTC	CASSLARGRSEQYF
TRBD1	few	TRBV28	15	TRBJ2-7	TGTGCCAGCAGTTTAGGGGACAGGGGGCCATACGAGCAGTACTTC	CASSLGDRGPYEQYF
TRBD1	-	TRBV20-1	14	TRBJ2-7	TGCAGTGCTGCCGGCGGGACAGGGTCCCCCGAGCAGTACTTC	CSAAGGTGSPEQYF
TRBD1	few	TRBV11-2	18	TRBJ2-7	TGTGCCAGCAGCTTGCTGGGACAGGGGTCCTCATCCCCCTACGAGCAGTACTTC	CASSLLGQGSSSPYEQYF
-	once	TRBV20-1	15	TRBJ2-6	TGCAGTGCTAGAGATATGGTCTCTGGGGCCAACGTCCTGACTTTC	CSARDMVSGANVLTF
TRBD1	-	TRBV6-6	15	TRBJ1-4	TGTGCCAGCAGTTACGTAGGGGGCGCAGGTGAAAAACTGTTTTTT	CASSYVGGAGEKLFF
TRBD1	few	TRBV12-3/TRBV12-4	15	TRBJ1-2	TGTGCCAGCAGTAAGGGACAGGGGGCCTTCTATGGCTACACCTTC	CASSKGQGAFYGYTF
-	-	TRBV7-7	17	TRBJ2-2	TGTGCCAGCAGCCCGCAACGGTGGGACGAGGGGACCGGGGAGCTGTTTTTT	CASSPQRWDEGTGELFF
-	-	TRBV18	15	TRBJ1-4	TGTGCCAGCTCACCAAGGCCAGGGACTAATGAAAAACTGTTTTTT	CASSPRPGTNEKLFF
-	-	TRBV4-1	18	TRBJ1-2	TGCGCCAGCAGCCAAGAGCAGACAGGTCGACTTGATAAAGATGGCTACACCTTC	CASSQEQTGRLDKDGYTF